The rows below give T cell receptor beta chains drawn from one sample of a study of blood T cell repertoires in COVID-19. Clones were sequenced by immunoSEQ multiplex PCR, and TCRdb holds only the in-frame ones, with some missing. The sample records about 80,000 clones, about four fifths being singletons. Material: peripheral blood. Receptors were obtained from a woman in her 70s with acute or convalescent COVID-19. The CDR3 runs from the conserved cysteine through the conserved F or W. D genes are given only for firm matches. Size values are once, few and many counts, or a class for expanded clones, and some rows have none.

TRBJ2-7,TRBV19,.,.,CASSTFYEQYF,TGTGCCAGTAGTACATTCTACGAGCAGTACTTC
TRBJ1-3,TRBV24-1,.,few,CATSDSAGSGNTIYF,TGTGCCACCAGTGACTCCGCCGGCTCTGGAAACACCATATATTTT
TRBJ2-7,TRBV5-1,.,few,CASSLATGTPYEQYF,TGCGCCAGCAGCTTGGCGACGGGAACACCCTACGAGCAGTACTTC
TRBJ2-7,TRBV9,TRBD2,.,CASSAEGGRGAGGYEQYF,TGTGCCAGCAGCGCGGAGGGGGGGCGCGGAGCGGGAGGGTACGAGCAGTACTTC
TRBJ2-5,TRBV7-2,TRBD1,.,CASSRSGTVQETQYF,TGTGCCAGCAGCAGATCCGGGACAGTTCAAGAGACCCAGTACTTC
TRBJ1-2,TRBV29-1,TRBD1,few,CSVGSSTGDYGYTF,TGCAGCGTTGGATCCTCGACAGGGGATTATGGCTACACCTTC
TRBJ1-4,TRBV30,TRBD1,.,CAGRGQGHEKLFF,TGTGCCGGGAGGGGACAGGGGCATGAAAAACTGTTTTTT
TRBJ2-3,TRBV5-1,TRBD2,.,CASSTSGTSGRTDTQYF,TGCGCCAGCAGCACAAGCGGGACTAGCGGGAGAACAGATACGCAGTATTTT
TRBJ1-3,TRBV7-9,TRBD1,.,CASSLTGESSGNTIYF,TGTGCCAGCAGCTTGACAGGGGAGAGCTCTGGAAACACCATATATTTT
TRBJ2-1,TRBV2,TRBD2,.,CASSEAYSGRAGEQFF,TGTGCCAGCAGTGAAGCCTATAGCGGGAGGGCCGGCGAGCAGTTCTTC
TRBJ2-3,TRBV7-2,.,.,CASSPLALSTDTQYF,TGTGCCAGCAGCCCTCTAGCCCTTAGCACAGATACGCAGTATTTT
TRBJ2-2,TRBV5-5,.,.,CASSPGLSRGTGELFF,TGTGCCAGCAGCCCAGGACTATCGAGAGGGACCGGGGAGCTGTTTTTT
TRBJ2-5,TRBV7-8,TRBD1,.,CASSRWDSSQETQYF,TGTGCCAGCAGCAGATGGGACAGTAGCCAAGAGACCCAGTACTTC
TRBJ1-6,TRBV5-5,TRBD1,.,CASSLRTGGSSPLHF,TGTGCCAGCAGCTTGCGGACAGGGGGCAGCTCACCCCTCCACTTT
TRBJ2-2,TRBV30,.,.,CAWTVSPGELFF,TGTGCCTGGACGGTCTCCCCGGGGGAGCTGTTTTTT